Presented here are 6 T cell receptor beta chains from one specimen sequenced in a study of blood T cell repertoires in COVID-19. The repertoire was sequenced with immunoSEQ multiplex PCR; TCRdb's copy has only in-frame clones and lacks some. The sample has a few hundred thousand clones, 80% to 90% seen once; the top ten hold roughly 4.3%. Sequencing was carried out using PBMCs or T cells enriched from blood (not recorded which). These receptors were taken from a woman in her twenties or thirties who had recovered from COVID-19.

The chain uses TRBV5-4 and TRBJ1-3; perhaps TRBD1 as D (5 bases). Per germline, CDR1 SGHNT and CDR2 YYREEE (reference sequence). The CDR3 consists of 15 residues. Between the trimmed V and J ends, which lost 4 bases and 2 bases, there was a span of 13 bases. The CDR3 region is CASSRKAGPGNTIYF. DNA of the CDR3: TGTGCCAGCAGCCGGAAGGCGGGGCCTGGAAACACCATATATTTT.

The rearrangement joins TRBV4-1 to TRBJ2-7, with D possibly being TRBD2 (6 bases). CDR1 MGHRA and CDR2 YSYEKL come from the germline V gene. V lost 0 bases and J 3 bases, leaving 21 bases between the germline ends. CDR3 size: 18 residues. The chain's CDR3 is CASSQDGKFGSEGYEQYF. The CDR3 DNA reads as TGCGCCAGCAGCCAAGATGGAAAGTTCGGATCGGAGGGCTACGAGCAGTACTTC.

The chain couples TRBV28 to TRBJ2-3; 10 nucleotides agree with TRBD2. Trimming took 3 bases from V and 1 from J; bases not matched to a gene: 10. CDR3 length equals 18 residues. Germline lookup yields CDR1 MDHEN and CDR2 SYDVKM. CDR3: CASSFLAGVLRGTDTQYF. In nucleotides, the CDR3 is TGTGCCAGCAGTTTTCTAGCGGGGGTACTCAGGGGCACAGATACGCAGTATTTT.

V is TRBV10-3 and J is TRBJ2-5; 7 bases align to TRBD1. Germline CDR1 ENHRY, CDR2 SYGVKD. The trim removed 5 bases at V and 0 bases at J, leaving 6 bases unmatched. This CDR3 has 15 residues. The CDR3 nucleotides read TGTGCCATCAGTAAGACAGGGACCAACCAAGAGACCCAGTACTTC. Protein sequence: CAISKTGTNQETQYF.

The chain is built from TRBV6-5 and TRBJ2-7, with TRBD1 matching over 8 bases. Germline lookup yields CDR1 MNHEY and CDR2 SVGAGI. V was pared by 5 bases and J by 2 bases, with 5 bases of the junction left unmatched. The CDR3 is 14 residues long. The CDR3 spells CASSPGTGPYEQYF. The DNA for the CDR3 is TGTGCCAGCAGTCCTGGGACAGGTCCCTACGAGCAGTACTTC.

The rearrangement joins TRBV11-2 to TRBJ2-2; no clear D. The CDR3 spans 16 residues. CDR1 and CDR2 from the germline V gene are SGHAT and FQNNGV. The germline V and J ends were trimmed by 2 bases and 5 bases, with 15 bases remaining between them. The CDR3 reads CASSLWADLATGELFF. CDR3 coding DNA: TGTGCCAGCAGCTTATGGGCAGACCTCGCAACCGGGGAGCTGTTTTTT. Together with reference TRBV11-2 and TRBJ2-2, the CDR3 gives the full variable domain: EAGVAQSPRYKIIEKRQSVAFWCNPISGHATLYWYQQILGQGPKLLIQFQNNGVVDDSQLPKDRFSAERLKGVDSTLKIQPAKLEDSAVYLCASSLWADLATGELFFGEGSRLTVL.